A single sample gave rise to the 29 T cell receptor beta chains below, sequenced in a study of glioma-infiltrating T cells (dated by TCRdb to the mid-2010s). Sequencing took place on an Illumina MiSeq. TCR alpha and beta CDR3 regions were amplified with the iRepertoire nested amplicon-rescue multiplex PCR (arm-PCR) platform from RNA. TCRdb cleaned the public reads at Q25 with fastp, built clones with MiXCR and kept in-frame beta chains. Every entry covers one CDR3 protein and lists the most common genes and DNA from its rows. In this sample the table shows approximately 130,000 distinct CDR3 sequences, around a quarter of which occur a single time. The ten most abundant clones make up around a quarter of the sample. Sequenced sample: glioma tissue, nonneoplastic brain tissue, or PBMCs (not recorded which). The receptors were gathered from a human donor with low-grade glioma or glioblastoma, undergoing nonglioma brain surgery, or in good health (not recorded which).

This clonotype was seen more than once but under ten times. This chain joins TRBV4-1 and TRBJ2-5; the D is unclear. The CDR3 loop spans 14 amino acids. Trimming shortened V by 9 bases and J by 0 bases, and 14 bases separated the two germline ends. The germline gives CDR1 MGHRA, CDR2 YSYEKL. The CDR3 here is CASMNVGYQETQYF. CDR3 in DNA: TGCGCCAGTATGAACGTGGGGTACCAAGAGACCCAGTACTTC.

V is TRBV19 and J is TRBJ2-3, with D possibly TRBD2 on 6 matching bases. The length of the CDR3 is 16 residues. Germline CDR1 LNHDA, CDR2 SQIVND (reference sequence). Trimming left V 7 bases short and J 1 base short, with 18 bases between. In DNA, the CDR3 is TGTGCCAGTAACGACCGGGACCCGGGGGGCACAGATACGCAGTATTTT. Protein: CASNDRDPGGTDTQYF. The entire variable domain, with the rest obtained from reference TRBV19 and TRBJ2-3, is as follows: DGGITQSPKYLFRKEGQNVTLSCEQNLNHDAMYWYRQDPGQGLRLIYYSQIVNDFQKGDIAEGYSVSREKKESFPLTVTSAQKNPTAFYLCASNDRDPGGTDTQYFGPGTRLTVL.

With respect to this clonotype: Given a much more abundant clone one base away, this may be a read error. The chain joins TRBV27 to TRBJ1-1; D is ambiguous. The CDR3 is 13 residues long. Per germline, CDR1 MNHEY and CDR2 SMNVEV (reference sequence). The CDR3, as DNA: TGTGCCAGCAGTAAGGCGCGGTTGACTGAAGCTTCCTTT. It specifies CASSKARLTEASF.

This clonotype was counted only a few times. V gene TRBV7-2 combines with J gene TRBJ1-2, with D uncertain. Germline CDR1 and CDR2: SGHTA and FQGNSA. The CDR3 length is 13 residues. V lost 3 bases and J 2 bases, leaving 7 bases between the germline ends. CDR3 loop: CASSFGGNYGYTF. The CDR3 coding sequence is TGTGCCAGCAGCTTTGGCGGGAACTATGGCTACACCTTC.

This clonotype has a count of ten or more. The J gene is TRBJ2-5, the V gene TRBV5-4; TRBD2 aligns across 8 bases. V lost 4 bases and J lost 7; bases outside the gene matches: 12. This CDR3 is 15 amino acids long. The germline gives CDR1 SGHNT, CDR2 YYREEE (reference sequence). CDR3 nucleotides: TGTGCCAGCAGCCCCAACCGTGGACTAGCTGTGACCCAGTACTTC. The encoded protein is CASSPNRGLAVTQYF.

This clonotype was counted only a few times. The chain employs TRBV18 and TRBJ1-1, with 8 bases aligning to TRBD1. The CDR3 sequence is 14 residues long. The trim removed 5 bases at V and 3 bases at J, leaving 5 bases unmatched. Germline assignment: CDR1 KGHSH and CDR2 LQKENI. The CDR3: CASSSLQGDTEAFF. DNA for the CDR3: TGTGCCAGCTCATCCCTACAGGGGGACACTGAAGCTTTCTTT.

As regards this clonotype: An end of the junction differs from the germline gene, which may be a read error. The chain employs TRBV5-5 and TRBJ2-5, with D possibly matching TRBD1 (6 bases). This CDR3 spans 15 amino acids. The V gene's germline CDR1 is SGHKS and CDR2 YYEKEE (reference sequence). The CDR3 region is CASSLVGAGEETQYF. In DNA form, the CDR3 reads TGCGCCAGCAGCTTGGTGGGGGCAGGAGAGGAGACCCAGTACTTC.

V usage is TRBV24-1 and J usage is TRBJ2-3; a possible D gene is TRBD1 (6 bases). V lost 3 bases to trimming and J lost 2 bases, with 11 bases between them. There are 15 residues in the CDR3. Germline V gene lookup returns CDR1 KGHDR and CDR2 SFDVKD. This CDR3 is CATSDEGVNTDTQYF. The CDR3 nucleotides read TGTGCCACCAGTGATGAGGGGGTAAACACAGATACGCAGTATTTT.

In this sample, this clonotype turned up many times. The chain uses TRBV5-1 and TRBJ2-3; 7 bases align to TRBD1. Trimming removed 4 bases from V and 1 base from J; junction bases left unmatched: 6. CDR1 is SGHRS, CDR2 YFSETQ, per germline. The CDR3 consists of 15 residues. The DNA of the CDR3 is TGCGCCAGCAGCCGAGGAGGACAGGGCACAGATACGCAGTATTTT. It translates to CASSRGGQGTDTQYF.

The V call is TRBV29-1, the J call TRBJ1-1; D is uncertain. Trimming removed 3 bases at V and 4 bases at J, with 9 bases between. Germline values: CDR1 SQVTM, CDR2 ANQGSEA. The CDR3 length is 12 residues. The CDR3 loop is CSVETIGTEAFF. CDR3 sequence (DNA): TGCAGCGTTGAGACCATTGGCACTGAAGCTTTCTTT.

The CDR3 region has the DNA TGTGCCAGCAGTGACCAAGGGACAGGGGGCACAGATACGCAGTATTTT. This translates into CASSDQGTGGTDTQYF. This rearrangement joins TRBV25-1 to TRBJ2-3; 10 bases line up with TRBD1. CDR3 length equals 16 residues. V lost 3 bases, J lost 1 base, and 4 bases stayed unmatched. Germline loops: CDR1 MGHDK, CDR2 SYGVNS. Full variable domain (outside the CDR3, taken from reference TRBV25-1 and TRBJ2-3): EADIYQTPRYLVIGTGKKITLECSQTMGHDKMYWYQQDPGMELHLIHYSYGVNSTEKGDLSSESTVSRIRTEHFPLTLESARPSHTSQYLCASSDQGTGGTDTQYFGPGTRLTVL.

V gene TRBV28 combines with J gene TRBJ2-7; TRBD2 matches 14 bases. This CDR3 contains 15 residues. Unmatched junction bases numbered 5, after V lost 10 bases and J lost 0 bases. Germline assignment: CDR1 MDHEN and CDR2 SYDVKM. In nucleotides, the CDR3 is TGTGCCACCAGGACTAGCGGGGGGCCCTCCTACGAGCAGTACGTC. It is translated as CATRTSGGPSYEQYV.

V usage is TRBV6-1 and J usage is TRBJ2-7; D gene uncertain. CDR3 length: 13 residues. Trimming left V 0 bases short and J 10 bases short, with 13 bases between. CDR1 is MNHNS, CDR2 SASEGT, per germline. The chain's CDR3 is CASSEAGSYDQYV. The CDR3 nucleotides read TGTGCCAGCAGTGAAGCAGGCTCCTATGACCAGTACGTC.

A note on this clonotype: This may arise from a read error, as a much more abundant clone is one base away. This CDR3 fails to terminate in the conserved phenylalanine or tryptophan, so it likely reflects a read error. The CDR3 region is CASSPSGNEQFL. The CDR3, as DNA: TGTGCCAGCAGCCCCTCAGGGAATGAGCAGTTCCTC. V gene TRBV7-9 combines with J gene TRBJ2-1, with a possible D match to TRBD1 (5 bases). Germline-derived CDR1 and CDR2 are SEHNR and FQNEAQ (reference sequence). The CDR3 is 12 residues long. V was cut by 5 bases and J by 7 bases, with 9 bases left in between.

With regard to this clonotype: Possible read error: a much larger clone is one base away. The rearrangement uses TRBV7-2 and TRBJ2-2; possible D gene TRBD2, 5 bases. CDR3 size: 12 residues. Germline assignment: CDR1 SGHTA and CDR2 FQGNSA. CDR3 nucleotide sequence: TGTGCCAGCAGCTTAGCTGTCGGGGAGCTGCTTTTT. Protein product: CASSLAVGELLF.

In this sample, this clonotype turned up many times. The rearrangement joins TRBV28 to TRBJ1-5; D unresolved. CDR1 and CDR2 (germline): MDHEN, SYDVKM. The CDR3 consists of 12 residues. Trimming left V 7 bases short and J 4 bases short, with 8 bases between. The CDR3 loop is CASNLGNQPQHF. CDR3 nucleotides: TGTGCCAGCAACTTGGGAAATCAGCCCCAGCATTTT.

V gene TRBV4-3 combines with J gene TRBJ2-3, with 8 nucleotides matching TRBD2. The CDR3 spans 16 residues. Germline V gene sequence: CDR1 LGHNA, CDR2 YSLEER. Trimming at V came to 1 base and at J to 2 bases, leaving 5 bases not matched to a gene. This CDR3 is CASSQASGGPTDTQYF. The CDR3 DNA reads TGCGCCAGCAGCCAAGCGTCGGGGGGGCCCACAGATACGCAGTATTTT.

The gene calls are TRBV3-1 and TRBJ2-2, with D hard to call. CDR1 is LGHDT and CDR2 is YNNKEL in the germline V gene (reference sequence). Trimming removed 1 base at V and 3 bases at J, with 6 bases between. CDR3 size: 14 residues. The CDR3 nucleotides read TGTGCCAGCAGCCAAGGACAAGACACCGGGGAGCTGTTTTTT. This gives the protein CASSQGQDTGELFF.

In its sample, this clonotype was seen a few times. V and J are TRBV25-1 and TRBJ1-3; D unclear. The CDR3 spans 14 residues. Trimming stripped 7 bases from V and 0 bases from J, with 10 bases between. Germline CDR1 is MGHDK and CDR2 is SYGVNS. For the CDR3, the DNA is TGTGCCAGCAACGGACGGTACTCTGGAAACACCATATATTTT. Amino acid sequence: CASNGRYSGNTIYF. Variable domain in full (rest from reference TRBV25-1 and TRBJ1-3): EADIYQTPRYLVIGTGKKITLECSQTMGHDKMYWYQQDPGMELHLIHYSYGVNSTEKGDLSSESTVSRIRTEHFPLTLESARPSHTSQYLCASNGRYSGNTIYFGEGSWLTVV.

This chain joins TRBV4-1 and TRBJ2-3, with 7 bases fitting TRBD2. Losses at the gene ends were 4 bases for V and 3 bases for J; bases not matched to a gene: 7. The CDR3 is 15 residues long. The germline gives CDR1 MGHRA, CDR2 YSYEKL. This CDR3 is CASSPGSGETDTQYF. The CDR3 DNA follows: TGCGCCAGCAGCCCGGGGAGCGGGGAAACAGATACGCAGTATTTT.

The genes are TRBV24-1 and TRBJ1-1; D is unresolved. The CDR3 consists of 15 residues. The V and J ends lost 3 bases and 3 bases respectively, with 13 bases between them. Germline V CDR1 and CDR2: KGHDR, SFDVKD. Written as DNA, the CDR3 is TGTGCCACCAGTGATACCGATGGACGGGACACTGAAGCTTTCTTT. The encoded protein is CATSDTDGRDTEAFF.

This clonotype was recorded at least ten times. This chain uses TRBV7-9 with TRBJ2-1; TRBD2 is a possible D gene (6 bases). The V and J ends lost 2 bases and 0 bases respectively, with 11 bases between them. This CDR3 comprises 16 residues. Germline assignment: CDR1 SEHNR and CDR2 FQNEAQ (reference sequence). The CDR3 nucleotides read TGTGCCAGCAGCTTATCGCGGGGCCGCTCCTACAATGAGCAGTTCTTC. It encodes CASSLSRGRSYNEQFF. Drawing the rest from reference TRBV7-9 and TRBJ2-1, the complete variable domain is DTGVSQNPRHKITKRGQNVTFRCDPISEHNRLYWYRQTLGQGPEFLTYFQNEAQLEKSRLLSDRFSAERPKGSFSTLEIQRTEQGDSAMYLCASSLSRGRSYNEQFFGPGTRLTVL.

This clonotype was detected many times. The gene calls are TRBV20-1 and TRBJ1-1, with 7 bases identical to TRBD1. Unmatched junction bases numbered 7, after V lost 0 bases and J lost 0 bases. Germline V gene lookup returns CDR1 DFQATT and CDR2 SNEGSKA (reference sequence). The CDR3 consists of 16 residues. CDR3 region: CSARDGQALMNTEAFF. The DNA of the CDR3 is TGCAGTGCTAGAGATGGACAGGCACTTATGAACACTGAAGCTTTCTTT.

This clonotype was detected only a few times. The J gene is TRBJ1-5, the V gene TRBV12-3 or TRBV12-4, with D hard to call. This CDR3 spans 15 amino acids. Trimming cost V 8 bases and J 0 bases, with 14 bases left between them. CDR3 loop: CASYLGPASNQPQHF. CDR3 in DNA: TGTGCCAGCTACCTAGGGCCCGCTAGCAATCAGCCCCAGCATTTT.

This clonotype was recorded many times. This rearrangement joins TRBV27 to TRBJ2-5; possibly TRBD1 for D (6 bases). This CDR3 has 13 amino acids. CDR1 is MNHEY and CDR2 is SMNVEV in the germline V gene (reference sequence). Trimming cost V 8 bases and J 3 bases, with 13 bases left between them. The CDR3 protein is CASRKQGKETQYF. Written as DNA, the CDR3 is TGTGCCAGCCGTAAACAGGGAAAAGAGACCCAGTACTTC.

J is TRBJ2-7 and V is TRBV5-1; unclear D gene. The CDR3 runs to 13 residues. Trimming removed 0 bases from V and 6 bases from J, with 10 bases in between. Germline V gives CDR1 SGHRS, CDR2 YFSETQ. The CDR3 DNA follows: TGCGCCAGCAGCTTGGTTGCAGTGGGCGAGCAGTACGTC. Translated: CASSLVAVGEQYV.

This clonotype appeared a few times. This chain joins TRBV4-1 and TRBJ2-2; 9 nucleotides align to TRBD1. The V segment lost 4 bases and the J segment 4 bases; nucleotides outside the gene matches: 7. Germline CDR1 and CDR2: MGHRA and YSYEKL. The CDR3 is 16 amino acids. CDR3 coding DNA: TGCGCCAGCAGCCGTACGGGACAGGGATTCACCGGGGAGCTGTTTTTT. Encoded protein: CASSRTGQGFTGELFF.

The chain couples TRBV15 to TRBJ2-1; 12 bases agree with TRBD2. The CDR3 contains 14 residues. J lost 6 bases, V lost 6 bases, and 3 bases had no gene match. Germline V gene lookup returns CDR1 LNHNV and CDR2 YYDKDF (reference sequence). CDR3 loop: CATSRTSGANEQFF. The CDR3 DNA reads TGTGCCACCAGTCGGACTAGCGGGGCCAATGAGCAGTTCTTC.

There are many counts of this clonotype. The V and J genes are TRBV6-2 or TRBV6-3 and TRBJ2-2; D unclear. Germline assignment: CDR1 MNHEY and CDR2 SVGEGT. V was clipped by 0 bases and J by 5 bases, with 13 bases between them. This CDR3 is built from 16 residues. CDR3 amino acids: CASSYSKKAPTGELFF. The CDR3 coding sequence is TGTGCCAGCAGTTACTCGAAGAAGGCCCCAACCGGGGAGCTGTTTTTT.